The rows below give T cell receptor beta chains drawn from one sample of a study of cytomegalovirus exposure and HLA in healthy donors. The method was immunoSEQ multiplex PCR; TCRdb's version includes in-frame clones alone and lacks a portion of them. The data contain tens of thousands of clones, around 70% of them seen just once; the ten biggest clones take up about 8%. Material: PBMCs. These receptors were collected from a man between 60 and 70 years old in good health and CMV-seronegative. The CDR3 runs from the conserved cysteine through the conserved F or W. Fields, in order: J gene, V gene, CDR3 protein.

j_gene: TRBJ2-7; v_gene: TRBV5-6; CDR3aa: CASSPTYGYEQYF
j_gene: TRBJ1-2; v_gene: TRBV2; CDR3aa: CASSSGVGIYGYTF
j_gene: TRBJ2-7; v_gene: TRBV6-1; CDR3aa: CASSEFGGLQYF
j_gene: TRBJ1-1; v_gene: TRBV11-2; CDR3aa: CASSSLQGVNTEAFF
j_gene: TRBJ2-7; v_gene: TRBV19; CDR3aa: CASSIGLAGPIYEQYF
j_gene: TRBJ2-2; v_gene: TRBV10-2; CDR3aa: CASLYAGELFF
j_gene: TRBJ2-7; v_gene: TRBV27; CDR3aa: CASSLSVLNGYEQYF
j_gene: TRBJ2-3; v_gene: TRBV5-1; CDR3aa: CASTLSGRAVDTQYF
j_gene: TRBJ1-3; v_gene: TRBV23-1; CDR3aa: CASSLQVNSGNTIYF
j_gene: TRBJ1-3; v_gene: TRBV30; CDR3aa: CAWSRLRSSGNTIYF
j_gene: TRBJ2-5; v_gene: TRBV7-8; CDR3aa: CASSAIASGRARGETQYF
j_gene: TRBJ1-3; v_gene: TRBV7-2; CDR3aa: CASSGGISGNTIYF
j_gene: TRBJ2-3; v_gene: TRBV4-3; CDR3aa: CASSQLDGGYPYTQYF
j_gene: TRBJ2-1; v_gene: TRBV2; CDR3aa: CASRMTSAKQFF
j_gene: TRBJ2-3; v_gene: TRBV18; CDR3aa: CASSPPTGYDTQYF
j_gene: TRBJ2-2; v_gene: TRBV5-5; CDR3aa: CASSLETGVPGELFF
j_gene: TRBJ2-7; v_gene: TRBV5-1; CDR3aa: CASRGQTDSYEQYF
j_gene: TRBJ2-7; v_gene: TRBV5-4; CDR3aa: CASSFDRGGWQYF
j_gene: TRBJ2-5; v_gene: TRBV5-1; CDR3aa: CASSLGEETQYF
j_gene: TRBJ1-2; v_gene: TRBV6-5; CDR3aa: CASRSPGTGHGYTF
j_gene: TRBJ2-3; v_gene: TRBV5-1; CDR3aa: CASSTSVSSTDTQYF
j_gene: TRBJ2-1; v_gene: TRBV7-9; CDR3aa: CASSSPYWTSGSTYNEQFF
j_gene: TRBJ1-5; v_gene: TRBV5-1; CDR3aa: CASAVGANQPQHF
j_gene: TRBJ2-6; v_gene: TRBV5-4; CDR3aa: CASRLPRGSRTGANVLTF
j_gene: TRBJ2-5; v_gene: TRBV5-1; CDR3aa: CASTRGGGSGGETQYF
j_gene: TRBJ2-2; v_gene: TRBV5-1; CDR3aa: CASSRDRGGTGELFF
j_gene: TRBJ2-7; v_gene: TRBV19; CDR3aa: CASSPRTSGSYEQYF
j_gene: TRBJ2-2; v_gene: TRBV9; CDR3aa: CASSGTLASGGVPGELFF
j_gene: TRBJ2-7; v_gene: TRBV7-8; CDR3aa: CASSREDRGLAFEQYF
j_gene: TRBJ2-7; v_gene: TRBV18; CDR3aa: CASSDRRGGSYEQYF
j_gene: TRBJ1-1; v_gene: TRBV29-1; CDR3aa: CSVLSQGNTEAFF
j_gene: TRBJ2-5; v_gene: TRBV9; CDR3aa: CASSVGTGQETQYF
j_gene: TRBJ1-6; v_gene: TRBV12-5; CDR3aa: CASGPHAGAGNSPLHF